Below are 23 T cell receptor beta chains sequenced from a single sample in a study of blood T cell repertoires in COVID-19 (dated by TCRdb to the early 2020s). The library came from the immunoSEQ multiplex PCR assay. Not all clones reach the TCRdb copy of this immuneACCESS table, which keeps in-frame sequences only. Checked studies attribute under half of the gap to unresolved V genes and leave the rest unexplained. This sample lists roughly 100,000 clones; over 65% were detected once. Of the sample, around 12% falls within the top ten clones. Sequenced material: peripheral blood. All receptors derive from a human donor in a cohort sampled during active COVID-19.

This chain joins TRBV7-2 and TRBJ1-2; TRBD1 might be the D (6 bases). From germline, CDR1 is SGHTA and CDR2 FQGNSA. V was cut by 1 base and J by 10 bases, with 22 bases left in between. The CDR3 is made up of 16 amino acids. In nucleotides, the CDR3 is TGTGCCAGCAGCTTAGGGTACCGAGGGACAACCTTGGACTACACCTTC. Translating gives CASSLGYRGTTLDYTF.

This clone was seen only once. One end of the junction fails to match germline, which may point to a read error. The chain links TRBV2 to TRBJ1-2, with D maybe TRBD1 (5 bases). CDR1 is SNHLY, CDR2 FYNNEI, per germline. The CDR3 contains 13 residues. The CDR3 here is CTSSEGQRYGYTF. Written as DNA, the CDR3 is TGTACCAGCAGTGAGGGGCAGCGCTATGGCTACACCTTC.

The V and J genes are TRBV16 and TRBJ1-6; TRBD1 agrees at 10 bases. Germline V gene data show CDR1 as KGHSY and CDR2 as FQNENV. Trimming took 0 bases from V and 10 from J; bases not matched to a gene: 3. The CDR3 loop spans 15 amino acids. The CDR3 is CASSQSGQGRSPLHF. DNA of the CDR3: TGTGCCAGCAGCCAATCGGGACAGGGGCGCTCACCCCTCCACTTT.

The rearrangement links TRBV9 to TRBJ1-5; maybe TRBD1 (5 bases). V gave up 5 bases and J gave up 6 bases, with 18 bases separating them. Germline loops: CDR1 SGDLS, CDR2 YYNGEE. The CDR3 has 15 amino acids. The CDR3 sequence: CASSRSTGVGQPQHF. CDR3 nucleotides: TGTGCCAGCAGTCGTAGTACGGGGGTGGGTCAGCCCCAGCATTTT.

This chain joins TRBV10-1 and TRBJ1-3; no clear D gene. V was cut by 3 bases and J by 1 base, with 7 bases left in between. The CDR3 consists of 14 residues. Germline assignment: CDR1 WNHNN and CDR2 SYGVQD (reference sequence). CDR3 DNA: TGCGCCAGCAGTGAAAGTACTTCTGGAAACACCATATATTTT. The encoded protein is CASSESTSGNTIYF.

This clone occurred once. The J gene is TRBJ1-1, the V gene TRBV19; D is possibly TRBD1 (5 bases). The germline V gene encodes CDR1 LNHDA and CDR2 SQIVND (reference sequence). The CDR3 length is 14 residues. Trimming removed 2 bases from V and 4 bases from J, with 11 bases in between. The CDR3 loop is CASSIKGPATEAFF. The CDR3 DNA reads as TGTGCCAGTAGTATAAAGGGGCCGGCCACTGAAGCTTTCTTT.

The chain employs TRBV28 and TRBJ1-1; 10 nucleotides line up with TRBD1. CDR3 length equals 15 residues. CDR1 is MDHEN, CDR2 SYDVKM, per germline. V gave up 5 bases and J gave up 3 bases; unmatched junction bases: 6. The CDR3 coding sequence is TGTGCCAGCAGTGATGGACAGGGGGTGGACACTGAAGCTTTCTTT. This codes for CASSDGQGVDTEAFF. The full variable domain, with the rest looked up from reference TRBV28 and TRBJ1-1, is DVKVTQSSRYLVKRTGEKVFLECVQDMDHENMFWYRQDPGLGLRLIYFSYDVKMKEKGDIPEGYSVSREKKERFSLILESASTNQTSMYLCASSDGQGVDTEAFFGQGTRLTVV.

The chain recombines TRBV10-3 with TRBJ2-4; D perhaps matches TRBD1 (5 bases). This CDR3 has 15 amino acids. Trimming stripped 3 bases from V and 0 bases from J, with 9 bases between. Germline V gene data show CDR1 as ENHRY and CDR2 as SYGVKD. CDR3 amino acids: CAISEGVLAKNIQYF. CDR3 bases: TGTGCCATCAGTGAAGGGGTTTTAGCCAAAAACATTCAGTACTTC.

V is TRBV6-6 and J is TRBJ2-5, with 10 bases that match TRBD1. This CDR3 has 16 amino acids. Germline loops: CDR1 MNHNY, CDR2 SVGAGI (reference sequence). Unmatched junction bases numbered 11, after V lost 5 bases and J lost 5 bases. The CDR3 nucleotides are TGTGCCAGCAGTCCACCTGGGACAGGGGCAGGGGAGACCCAGTACTTC. Translating gives CASSPPGTGAGETQYF.

This rearrangement joins TRBV4-3 to TRBJ1-5, with 7 bases matching TRBD1. Germline V gene data show CDR1 as LGHNA and CDR2 as YSLEER. This CDR3 has 18 amino acids. J was trimmed by 0 bases and V by 0 bases; bases with no gene match: 8. CDR3 residues: CASSQEASGQYSNQPQHF. The CDR3 DNA reads TGCGCCAGCAGCCAAGAGGCCTCGGGACAGTATAGCAATCAGCCCCAGCATTTT.

J is TRBJ2-3 and V is TRBV20-1; 10 bases are a match to TRBD2. Germline CDR1 reads DFQATT; CDR2 reads SNEGSKA (reference sequence). The CDR3 extends over 15 amino acids. The V gene end was trimmed by 5 bases and the J gene end by 2 bases; junction bases not matched to a gene: 7. This CDR3 reads CSAGDSGGPTDTQYF. CDR3 coding DNA: TGCAGTGCTGGTGATAGCGGGGGGCCCACAGATACGCAGTATTTT.

V usage is TRBV6-5 and J usage is TRBJ2-1, with 8 nucleotides matching TRBD2. The CDR3 has 15 residues. With 7 bases clipped from V and 3 bases from J, the junction kept 8 bases outside the gene matches. Germline V CDR1 and CDR2: MNHEY, SVGAGI. The CDR3 nucleotides read TGTGCCAGCACCCGAGCGGGGGCATACTACAATGAGCAGTTCTTC. Protein product: CASTRAGAYYNEQFF.

The chain recombines TRBV7-9 with TRBJ1-4, with D maybe TRBD1 (5 bases). The germline gives CDR1 SEHNR, CDR2 FQNEAQ (reference sequence). The CDR3 length is 14 residues. The V end lost 6 bases, the J end lost 3 bases, and 11 bases lay between the germline ends. CDR3 nucleotides: TGTGCCAGCAGTCAGGGTACGGCTAATGAAAAACTGTTTTTT. Translation gives CASSQGTANEKLFF.

The V gene is TRBV6-4, the J gene TRBJ1-6, with D possibly being TRBD1 (6 bases). Per germline, CDR1 MRHNA and CDR2 SNTAGT. The germline V and J ends were trimmed by 3 bases and 8 bases, with 14 bases remaining between them. The CDR3 is 15 amino acids. The CDR3 sequence: CASSDLGQGHSPLHF. The CDR3 bases are TGTGCCAGCAGTGATTTGGGACAAGGTCATTCACCCCTCCACTTT.

V gene TRBV6-5 combines with J gene TRBJ1-2; maybe TRBD1 (6 bases). From germline, CDR1 is MNHEY and CDR2 SVGAGI. Deletions cut 7 bases from V and 14 bases from J, with 17 bases between. This CDR3 region has 11 residues. As DNA, the CDR3 is TGTGCCAGCACTCTCCGGGACATATGGACCTTC. Translating it yields CASTLRDIWTF.

This rearrangement joins TRBV15 to TRBJ2-1; TRBD1 aligns across 7 bases. CDR1 and CDR2 from the germline V gene are LNHNV and YYDKDF (reference sequence). V was pared by 0 bases and J by 1 base, with 6 bases of the junction left unmatched. CDR3 length equals 17 residues. As DNA, the CDR3 is TGTGCCACCAGCAGAGACCCGACAGGGCCATCCTACAATGAGCAGTTCTTC. This sequence encodes CATSRDPTGPSYNEQFF.

The V call is TRBV18, the J call TRBJ2-7, with D possibly matching TRBD2 (5 bases). The CDR3 is 15 amino acids. Germline loops: CDR1 KGHSH, CDR2 LQKENI. V was clipped by 6 bases and J by 3 bases, with 18 bases between them. CDR3 DNA sequence: TGTGCCAGCTCCGTGGCTGTAGGTGAGGGCTACGAGCAGTACTTC. As protein: CASSVAVGEGYEQYF. Full variable domain (rest looked up from reference TRBV18 and TRBJ2-7): NAGVMQNPRHLVRRRGQEARLRCSPMKGHSHVYWYRQLPEEGLKFMVYLQKENIIDESGMPKERFSAEFPKEGPSILRIQQVVRGDSAAYFCASSVAVGEGYEQYFGPGTRLTVT.

A single count supports this clone. This sequence joins TRBV5-1 and TRBJ2-7; D may be TRBD1 (6 bases). CDR3 length: 14 residues. Per germline, CDR1 SGHRS and CDR2 YFSETQ. The V end lost 0 bases, the J end lost 4 bases, and 11 bases lay between the germline ends. The CDR3 sequence: CASSLDPQGYEQYF. As DNA, the CDR3 is TGCGCCAGCAGCTTGGACCCCCAGGGGTACGAGCAGTACTTC.

CDR3 protein: CASSLDRGNTIYF. DNA for the CDR3: TGCGCCAGCAGCTTGGACAGGGGCAACACCATATATTTT. The V call is TRBV5-1, the J call TRBJ1-3; 7 nucleotides line up with TRBD1. The CDR3 covers 13 residues. J gave up 7 bases and V 0 bases, and 1 base lay outside the gene matches. Germline assignment: CDR1 SGHRS and CDR2 YFSETQ.

This chain links TRBV2 with TRBJ2-7, with TRBD1 matching over 9 bases. This CDR3 comprises 15 residues. Germline CDR1 SNHLY, CDR2 FYNNEI. V shed 3 bases and J 7 bases; nucleotides not matched to a gene: 10. Written as DNA, the CDR3 is TGTGCCAGCAGTGACATAAGAGGGACAGGGTATGAGCAGTACTTC. It is translated as CASSDIRGTGYEQYF. The complete variable domain, with remaining parts taken from reference TRBV2 and TRBJ2-7, reads EPEVTQTPSHQVTQMGQEVILRCVPISNHLYFYWYRQILGQKVEFLVSFYNNEISEKSEIFDDQFSVERPDGSNFTLKIRSTKLEDSAMYFCASSDIRGTGYEQYFGPGTRLTVT.

Remarks on this clone: At one end the junction does not follow the germline gene, possibly because of a read error. This chain connects TRBV6-6 to TRBJ1-6; the D is unclear. Germline loops: CDR1 MNHNY, CDR2 SVGAGI (reference sequence). The CDR3 is made up of 13 amino acids. CDR3 DNA sequence: TGTGCCAGCAGTACCCGGGATAACTCACCCCTCCACTTT. Translating gives CASSTRDNSPLHF.

The chain uses TRBV5-6 and TRBJ2-7; D possibly corresponds to TRBD2 (5 bases). The CDR3 totals 15 residues. CDR1 is SGHDT, CDR2 YYEEEE, per germline. V lost 3 bases, J lost 2 bases, and 15 bases lay in between. The CDR3 protein is CASSSPGMMTYEQYF. The CDR3 DNA follows: TGTGCCAGCAGCTCCCCCGGGATGATGACCTACGAGCAGTACTTC.

V gene TRBV11-2 combines with J gene TRBJ1-6; 9 positions match TRBD1. The CDR3 covers 17 residues. The V gene end was trimmed by 5 bases and the J gene end by 7 bases; junction bases not matched to a gene: 12. In germline, CDR1 is SGHAT, CDR2 FQNNGV. The CDR3 DNA reads TGTGCCAGCAGCGCGAAAGATACAGGGGGCAAAAATTCACCCCTCCACTTT. As protein: CASSAKDTGGKNSPLHF.